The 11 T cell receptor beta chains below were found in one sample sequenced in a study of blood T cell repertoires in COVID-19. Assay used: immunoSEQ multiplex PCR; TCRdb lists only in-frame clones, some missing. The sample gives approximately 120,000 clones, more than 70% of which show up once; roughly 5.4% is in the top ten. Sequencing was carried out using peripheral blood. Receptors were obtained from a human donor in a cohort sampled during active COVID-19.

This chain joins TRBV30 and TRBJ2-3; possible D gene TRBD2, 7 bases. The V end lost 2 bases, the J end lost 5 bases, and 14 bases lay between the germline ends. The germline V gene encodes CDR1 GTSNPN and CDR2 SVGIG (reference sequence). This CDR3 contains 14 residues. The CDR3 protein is CAWSQGRGGDTQYF. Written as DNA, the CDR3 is TGTGCCTGGAGTCAGGGGAGGGGTGGAGATACGCAGTATTTT.

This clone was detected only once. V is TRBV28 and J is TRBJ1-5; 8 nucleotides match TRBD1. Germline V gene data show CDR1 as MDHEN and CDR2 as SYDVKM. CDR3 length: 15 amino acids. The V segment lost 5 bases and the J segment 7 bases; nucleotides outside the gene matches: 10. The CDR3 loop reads CASSAGTGGGQPQHF. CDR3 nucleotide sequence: TGTGCCAGCAGTGCTGGGACAGGCGGGGGCCAGCCCCAGCATTTT.

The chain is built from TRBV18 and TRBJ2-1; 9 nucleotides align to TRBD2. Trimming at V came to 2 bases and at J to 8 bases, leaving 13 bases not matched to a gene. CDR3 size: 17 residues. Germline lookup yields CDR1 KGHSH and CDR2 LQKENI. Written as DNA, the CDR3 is TGTGCCAGCTCACCAGGTTTAGCGGGAGACTTCTTGGATGAGCAGTTCTTC. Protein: CASSPGLAGDFLDEQFF.

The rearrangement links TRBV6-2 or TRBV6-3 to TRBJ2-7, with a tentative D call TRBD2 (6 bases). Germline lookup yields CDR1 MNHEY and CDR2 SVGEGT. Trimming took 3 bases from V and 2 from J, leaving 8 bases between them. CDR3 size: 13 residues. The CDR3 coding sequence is TGTGCCAGCAGTTATAGCGGTACCTACGAGCAGTACTTC. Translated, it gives CASSYSGTYEQYF.

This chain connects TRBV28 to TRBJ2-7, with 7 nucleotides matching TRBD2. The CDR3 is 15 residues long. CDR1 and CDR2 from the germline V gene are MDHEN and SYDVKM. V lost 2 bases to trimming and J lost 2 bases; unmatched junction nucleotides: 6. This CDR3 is CASSLVGGTTYEQYF. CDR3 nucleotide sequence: TGTGCCAGCAGTTTAGTCGGAGGGACTACCTACGAGCAGTACTTC.

Written as DNA, the CDR3 is TGTGCCAGCAGCGTAGGCGGGAGTGGCTCCTACGAGCAGTACTTC. Translating gives CASSVGGSGSYEQYF. This rearrangement joins TRBV9 to TRBJ2-7, with 7 bases matching TRBD2. There are 15 residues in the CDR3. Germline V CDR1 and CDR2: SGDLS, YYNGEE. The V segment lost 0 bases and the J segment 0 bases; nucleotides outside the gene matches: 3.

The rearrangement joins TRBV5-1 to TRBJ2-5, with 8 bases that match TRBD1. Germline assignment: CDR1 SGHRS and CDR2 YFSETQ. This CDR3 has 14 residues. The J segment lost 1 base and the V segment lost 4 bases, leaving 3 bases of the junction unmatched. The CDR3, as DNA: TGCGCCAGCAGCCCTGGACAGGGCCAAGAGACCCAGTACTTC. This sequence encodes CASSPGQGQETQYF. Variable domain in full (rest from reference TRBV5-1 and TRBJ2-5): KAGVTQTPRYLIKTRGQQVTLSCSPISGHRSVSWYQQTPGQGLQFLFEYFSETQRNKGNFPGRFSGRQFSNSRSEMNVSTLELGDSALYLCASSPGQGQETQYFGPGTRLLVL.

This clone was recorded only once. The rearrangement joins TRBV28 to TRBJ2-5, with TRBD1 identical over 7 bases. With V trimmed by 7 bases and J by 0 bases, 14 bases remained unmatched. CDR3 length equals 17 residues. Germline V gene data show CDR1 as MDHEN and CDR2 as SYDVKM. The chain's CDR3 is CASTKGWGQRYQETQYF. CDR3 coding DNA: TGTGCCAGCACTAAAGGGTGGGGACAGAGGTACCAAGAGACCCAGTACTTC.

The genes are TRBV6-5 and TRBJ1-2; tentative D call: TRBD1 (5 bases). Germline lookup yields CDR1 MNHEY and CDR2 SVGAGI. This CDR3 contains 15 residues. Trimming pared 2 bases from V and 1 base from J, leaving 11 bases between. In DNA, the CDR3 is TGTGCCAGCAGTTACAAAGGGGCGGTTAACTATGGCTACACCTTC. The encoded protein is CASSYKGAVNYGYTF.

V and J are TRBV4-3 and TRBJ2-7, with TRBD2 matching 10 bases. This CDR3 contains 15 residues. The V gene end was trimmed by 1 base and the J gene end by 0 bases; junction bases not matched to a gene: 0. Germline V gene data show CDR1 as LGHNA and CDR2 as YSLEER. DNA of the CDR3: TGCGCCAGCAGCCAAGCTAGCGGGGGCTCCTACGAGCAGTACTTC. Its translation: CASSQASGGSYEQYF.

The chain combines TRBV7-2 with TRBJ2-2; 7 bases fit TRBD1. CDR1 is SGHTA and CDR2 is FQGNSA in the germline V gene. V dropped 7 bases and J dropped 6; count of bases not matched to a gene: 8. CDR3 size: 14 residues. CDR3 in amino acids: CASNHNTGAGELFF. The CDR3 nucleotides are TGTGCCAGCAACCACAATACAGGGGCCGGGGAGCTGTTTTTT.